A single T cell receptor (beta chain) is shown here with its context. Looked up from germline, CDR1 is SQVTM and CDR2 is ANQGSEA. The length of the CDR3 is 11 residues. V shed 6 bases and J shed 6 bases, with 10 bases lying between them. TCRdb reprocessed the 5' RACE reads with MiXCR, giving one entry per CDR3 protein. The sample lists 95,000 to 100,000 distinct CDR3 sequences, 5.8% seen once, with 35% to 45% in the top ten. The sample is drawn from a study of T cells after yellow fever vaccination. The sequences come from CD8+ T cells sorted from PBMCs, collected 10 days after the yellow fever booster vaccination. The sequence was collected from a man aged 18 to 30 who received the YFV17D yellow fever vaccine. This rearrangement joins TRBV29-1 to TRBJ2-3; no definite D call. In DNA form, the CDR3 reads TGCAGCGTCGTTAGTTGGGATACGCAGTATTTT. Its protein is CSVVSWDTQYF.